The entry below describes one T cell receptor (beta chain). The CDR3 is 13 residues long. The V and J ends lost 4 bases and 4 bases respectively, with 9 bases between them. Germline values: CDR1 SGHRS, CDR2 YFSETQ. This record belongs to a study of T cells in tuberculosis. Study summary: IGRA-negative adolescents, IGRA-positive adolescents with latent tuberculosis and adults with active tuberculosis formed this South African cohort.

Sequencing was performed with immunoSEQ multiplex PCR; in TCRdb, only in-frame clones are kept and a portion is missing. The data show 23,000 or so clones, over 95% seen once. This chain joins TRBV5-1 and TRBJ1-3; the D is unclear. What was sequenced was PBMCs. The clonotype originates from a donor aged 10-29 years with latent tuberculosis or without tuberculosis infection. CDR3 loop: CASSAGPGNTIYF. CDR3 nucleotides: TGCGCCAGCAGCGCGGGTCCGGGAAACACCATATATTTT.